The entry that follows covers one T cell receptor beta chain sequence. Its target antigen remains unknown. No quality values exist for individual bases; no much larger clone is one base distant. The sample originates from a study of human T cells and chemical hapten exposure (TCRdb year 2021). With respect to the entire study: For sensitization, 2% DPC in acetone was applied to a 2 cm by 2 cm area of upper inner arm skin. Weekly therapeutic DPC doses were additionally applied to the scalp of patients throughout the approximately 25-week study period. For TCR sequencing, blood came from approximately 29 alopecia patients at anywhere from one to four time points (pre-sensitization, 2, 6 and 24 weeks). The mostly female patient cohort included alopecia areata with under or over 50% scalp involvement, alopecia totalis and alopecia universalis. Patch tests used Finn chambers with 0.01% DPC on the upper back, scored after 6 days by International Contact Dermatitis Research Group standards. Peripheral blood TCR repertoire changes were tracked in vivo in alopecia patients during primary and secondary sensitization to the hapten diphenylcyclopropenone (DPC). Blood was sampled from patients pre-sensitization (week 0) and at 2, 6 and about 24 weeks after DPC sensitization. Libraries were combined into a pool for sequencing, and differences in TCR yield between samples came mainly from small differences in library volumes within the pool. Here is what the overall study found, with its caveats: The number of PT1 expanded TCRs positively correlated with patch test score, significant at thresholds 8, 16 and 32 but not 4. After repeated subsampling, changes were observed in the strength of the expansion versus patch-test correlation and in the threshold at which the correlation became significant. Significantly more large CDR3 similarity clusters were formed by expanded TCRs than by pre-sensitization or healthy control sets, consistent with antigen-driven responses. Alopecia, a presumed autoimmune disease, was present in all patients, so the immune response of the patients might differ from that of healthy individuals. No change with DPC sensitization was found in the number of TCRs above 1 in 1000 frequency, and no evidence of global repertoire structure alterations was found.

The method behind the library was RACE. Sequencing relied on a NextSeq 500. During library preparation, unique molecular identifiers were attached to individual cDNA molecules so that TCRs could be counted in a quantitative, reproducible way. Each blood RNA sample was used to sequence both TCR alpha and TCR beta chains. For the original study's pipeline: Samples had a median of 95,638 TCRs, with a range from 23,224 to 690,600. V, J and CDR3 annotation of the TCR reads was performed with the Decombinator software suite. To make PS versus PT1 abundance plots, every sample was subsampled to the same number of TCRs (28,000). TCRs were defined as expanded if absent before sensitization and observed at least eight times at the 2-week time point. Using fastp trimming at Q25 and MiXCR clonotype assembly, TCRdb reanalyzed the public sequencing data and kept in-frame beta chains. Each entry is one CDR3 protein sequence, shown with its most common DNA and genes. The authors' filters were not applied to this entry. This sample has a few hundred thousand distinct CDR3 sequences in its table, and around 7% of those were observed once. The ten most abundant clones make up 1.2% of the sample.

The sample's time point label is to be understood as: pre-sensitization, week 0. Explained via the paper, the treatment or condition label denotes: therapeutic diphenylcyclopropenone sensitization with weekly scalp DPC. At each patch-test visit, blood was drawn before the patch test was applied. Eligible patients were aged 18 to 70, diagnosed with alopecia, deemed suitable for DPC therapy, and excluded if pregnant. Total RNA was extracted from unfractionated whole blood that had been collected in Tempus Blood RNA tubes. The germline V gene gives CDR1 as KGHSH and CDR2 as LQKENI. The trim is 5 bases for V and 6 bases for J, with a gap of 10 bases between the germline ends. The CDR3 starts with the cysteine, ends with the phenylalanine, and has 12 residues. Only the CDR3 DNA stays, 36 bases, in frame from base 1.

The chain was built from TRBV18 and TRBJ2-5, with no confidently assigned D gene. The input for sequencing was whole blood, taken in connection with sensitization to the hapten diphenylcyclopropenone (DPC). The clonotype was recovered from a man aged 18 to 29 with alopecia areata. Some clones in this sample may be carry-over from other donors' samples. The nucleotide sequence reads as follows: TGTGCCAGCTCAGAGCGTGGGAAGACCCAGTACTTC. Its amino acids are CASSERGKTQYF.